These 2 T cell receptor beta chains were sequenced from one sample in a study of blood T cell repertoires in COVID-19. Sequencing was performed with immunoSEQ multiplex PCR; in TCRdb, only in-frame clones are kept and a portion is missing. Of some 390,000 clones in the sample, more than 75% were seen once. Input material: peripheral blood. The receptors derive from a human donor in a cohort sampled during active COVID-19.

The CDR3 protein is CASSPGQGALHTEAFF. The CDR3 coding sequence is TGTGCCAGCAGCCCGGGACAGGGGGCTTTGCACACTGAAGCTTTCTTT. The chain is built from TRBV9 and TRBJ1-1; 12 bases are shared with TRBD1. Germline V gene data show CDR1 as SGDLS and CDR2 as YYNGEE. There are 16 residues in the CDR3. With V trimmed by 4 bases and J by 3 bases, 7 bases remained unmatched.

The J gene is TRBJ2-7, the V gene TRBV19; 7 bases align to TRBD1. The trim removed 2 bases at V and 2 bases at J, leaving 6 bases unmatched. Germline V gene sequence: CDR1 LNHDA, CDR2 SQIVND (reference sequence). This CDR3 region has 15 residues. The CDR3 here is CASSIRGGAPYEQYF. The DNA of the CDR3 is TGTGCCAGTAGTATAAGAGGGGGCGCCCCCTACGAGCAGTACTTC.